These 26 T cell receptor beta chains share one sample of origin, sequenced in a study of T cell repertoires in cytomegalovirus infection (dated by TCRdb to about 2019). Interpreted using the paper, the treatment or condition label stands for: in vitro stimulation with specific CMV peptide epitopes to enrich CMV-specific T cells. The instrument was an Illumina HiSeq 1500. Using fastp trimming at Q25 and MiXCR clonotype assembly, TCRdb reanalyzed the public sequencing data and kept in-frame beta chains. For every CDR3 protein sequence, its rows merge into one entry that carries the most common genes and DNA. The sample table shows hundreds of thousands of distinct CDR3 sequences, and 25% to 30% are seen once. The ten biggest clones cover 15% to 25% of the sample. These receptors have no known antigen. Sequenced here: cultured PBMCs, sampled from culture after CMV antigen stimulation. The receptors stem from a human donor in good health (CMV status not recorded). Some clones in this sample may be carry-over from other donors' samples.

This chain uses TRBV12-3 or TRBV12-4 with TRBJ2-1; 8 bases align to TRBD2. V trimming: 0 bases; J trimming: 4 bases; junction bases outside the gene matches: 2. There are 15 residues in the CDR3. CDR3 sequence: CASSLAGGAYNEQFF. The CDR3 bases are TGTGCCAGCAGTTTAGCCGGGGGGGCTTACAATGAGCAGTTCTTC.

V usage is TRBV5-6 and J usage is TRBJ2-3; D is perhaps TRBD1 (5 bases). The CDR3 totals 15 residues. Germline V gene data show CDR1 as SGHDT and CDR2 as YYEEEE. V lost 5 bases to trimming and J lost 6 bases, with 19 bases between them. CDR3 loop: CASSQGNIRRDTQYF. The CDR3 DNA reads TGTGCCAGCAGTCAGGGTAATATTCGACGCGATACGCAGTATTTT.

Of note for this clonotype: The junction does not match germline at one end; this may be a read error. In DNA, the CDR3 is TGTGCCAGCGGCTTATCAGGGGGTGGAGGCTACACCTTC. Translating it yields CASGLSGGGGYTF. The chain links TRBV7-9 to TRBJ1-2; 7 nucleotides match TRBD1. The CDR3 totals 13 residues. Germline V gene lookup returns CDR1 SEHNR and CDR2 FQNEAQ (reference sequence).

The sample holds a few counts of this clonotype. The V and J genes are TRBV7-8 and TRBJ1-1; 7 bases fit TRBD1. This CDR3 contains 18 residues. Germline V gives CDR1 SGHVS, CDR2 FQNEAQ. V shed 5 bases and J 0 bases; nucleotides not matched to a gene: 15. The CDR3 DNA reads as TGTGCCAGCAGCCCTAGGACAGGTTTAGGGGGCATGAACACTGAAGCTTTCTTT. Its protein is CASSPRTGLGGMNTEAFF.

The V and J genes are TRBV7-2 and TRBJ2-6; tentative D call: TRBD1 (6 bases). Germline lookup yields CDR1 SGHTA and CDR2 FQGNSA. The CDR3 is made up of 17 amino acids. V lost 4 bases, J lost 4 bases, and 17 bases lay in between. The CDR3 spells CASSSRGFIKGANVLTF. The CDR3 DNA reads TGTGCCAGCAGCTCAAGGGGGTTTATAAAAGGGGCCAACGTCCTGACTTTC.

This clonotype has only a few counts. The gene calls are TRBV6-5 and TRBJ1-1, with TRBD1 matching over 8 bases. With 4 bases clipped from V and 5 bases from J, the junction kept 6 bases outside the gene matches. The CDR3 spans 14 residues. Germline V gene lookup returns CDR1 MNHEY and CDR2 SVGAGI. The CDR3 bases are TGTGCCAGCAGTTTAGGACAGGGAACTACTGAAGCTTTCTTT. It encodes CASSLGQGTTEAFF.

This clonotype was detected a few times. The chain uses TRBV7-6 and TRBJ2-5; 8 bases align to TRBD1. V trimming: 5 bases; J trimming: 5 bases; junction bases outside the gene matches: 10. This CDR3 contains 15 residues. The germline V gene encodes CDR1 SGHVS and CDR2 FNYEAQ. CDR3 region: CASSPGPGGEETQYF. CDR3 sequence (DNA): TGTGCCAGCAGCCCCGGCCCAGGGGGCGAGGAGACCCAGTACTTC.

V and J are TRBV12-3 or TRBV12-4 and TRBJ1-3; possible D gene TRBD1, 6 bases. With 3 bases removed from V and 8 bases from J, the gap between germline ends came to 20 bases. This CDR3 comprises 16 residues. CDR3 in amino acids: CASSFGMQGSGDTIYF. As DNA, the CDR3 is TGTGCCAGCAGTTTTGGAATGCAGGGGTCAGGAGACACCATATATTTT.

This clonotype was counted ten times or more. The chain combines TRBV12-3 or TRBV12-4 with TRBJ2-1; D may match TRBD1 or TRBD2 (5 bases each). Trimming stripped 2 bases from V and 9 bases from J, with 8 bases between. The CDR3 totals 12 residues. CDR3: CASSLSGGEQFF. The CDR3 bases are TGTGCCAGCAGTTTAAGTGGGGGTGAGCAGTTCTTC.

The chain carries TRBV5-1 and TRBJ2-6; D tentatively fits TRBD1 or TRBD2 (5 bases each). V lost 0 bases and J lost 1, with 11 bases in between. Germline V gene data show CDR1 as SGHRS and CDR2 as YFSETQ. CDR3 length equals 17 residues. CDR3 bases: TGCGCCAGCAGCTTGGGTGGTGGGGGATCTGGGGCCAACGTCCTGACTTTC. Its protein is CASSLGGGGSGANVLTF.

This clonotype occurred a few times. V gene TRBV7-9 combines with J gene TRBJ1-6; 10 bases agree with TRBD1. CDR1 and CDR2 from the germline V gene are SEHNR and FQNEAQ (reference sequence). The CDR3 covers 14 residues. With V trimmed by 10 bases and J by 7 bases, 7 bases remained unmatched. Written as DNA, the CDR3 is TGTGCCACCTGCGAGGACAGGGGGAATTCACCCCTCCACTTT. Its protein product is CATCEDRGNSPLHF. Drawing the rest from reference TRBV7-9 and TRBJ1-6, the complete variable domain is DTGVSQNPRHKITKRGQNVTFRCDPISEHNRLYWYRQTLGQGPEFLTYFQNEAQLEKSRLLSDRFSAERPKGSFSTLEIQRTEQGDSAMYLCATCEDRGNSPLHFGNGTRLTVT.

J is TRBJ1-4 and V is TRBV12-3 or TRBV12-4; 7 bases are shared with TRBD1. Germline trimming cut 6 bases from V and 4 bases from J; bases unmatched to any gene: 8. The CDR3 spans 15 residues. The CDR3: CASRSGTDYNEKLFF. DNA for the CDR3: TGTGCCAGCAGGTCGGGGACAGACTATAATGAAAAACTGTTTTTT.

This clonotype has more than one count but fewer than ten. CDR3 sequence reads: CATSDRGMAGANVLTF. CDR3 nucleotide sequence: TGTGCCACCAGCGACAGGGGTATGGCTGGGGCCAACGTCCTGACTTTC. This rearrangement joins TRBV15 to TRBJ2-6; TRBD1 agrees at 8 bases. V gave up 5 bases and J gave up 2 bases; unmatched junction bases: 5. Looked up from germline, CDR1 is LNHNV and CDR2 is YYDKDF (reference sequence). The CDR3 has 16 amino acids.

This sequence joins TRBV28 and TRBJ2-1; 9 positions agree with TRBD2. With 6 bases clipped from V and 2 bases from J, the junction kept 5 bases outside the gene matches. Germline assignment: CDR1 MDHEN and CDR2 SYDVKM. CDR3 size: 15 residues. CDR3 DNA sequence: TGTGCCAGCAGCCAAACTAGCGGGCCCTACAATGAGCAGTTCTTC. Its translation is CASSQTSGPYNEQFF.

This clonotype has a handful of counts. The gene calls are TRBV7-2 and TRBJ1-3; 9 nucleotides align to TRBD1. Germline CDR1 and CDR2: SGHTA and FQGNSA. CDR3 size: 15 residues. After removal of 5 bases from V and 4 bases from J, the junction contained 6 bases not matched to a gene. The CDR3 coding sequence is TGTGCCAGCAGCAAACGGACAGGGGAGGGAAACACCATATATTTT. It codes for CASSKRTGEGNTIYF.

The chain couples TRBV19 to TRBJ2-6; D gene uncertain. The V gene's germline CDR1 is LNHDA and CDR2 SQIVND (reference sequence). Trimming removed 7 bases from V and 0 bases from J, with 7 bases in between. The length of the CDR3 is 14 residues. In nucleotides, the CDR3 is TGTGCCAGTAAAGGCCGCTCTGGGGCCAACGTCCTGACTTTC. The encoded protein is CASKGRSGANVLTF.

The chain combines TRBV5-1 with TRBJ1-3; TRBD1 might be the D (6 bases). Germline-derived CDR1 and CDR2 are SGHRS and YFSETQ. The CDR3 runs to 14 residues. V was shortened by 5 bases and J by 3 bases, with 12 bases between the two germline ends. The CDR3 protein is CASRGQLDGNTIYF. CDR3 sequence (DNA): TGCGCCAGCAGAGGACAGCTCGATGGAAACACCATATATTTT.

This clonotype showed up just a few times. The CDR3 sequence: CASSVAAGGKEETQYF. The DNA of the CDR3 is TGTGCCAGCAGCGTAGCAGCGGGAGGTAAAGAAGAGACCCAGTACTTC. The chain links TRBV9 to TRBJ2-5, with 9 bases aligning to TRBD2. The CDR3 has 16 amino acids. V was pared by 0 bases and J by 3 bases, with 6 bases of the junction left unmatched. Germline V gives CDR1 SGDLS, CDR2 YYNGEE.

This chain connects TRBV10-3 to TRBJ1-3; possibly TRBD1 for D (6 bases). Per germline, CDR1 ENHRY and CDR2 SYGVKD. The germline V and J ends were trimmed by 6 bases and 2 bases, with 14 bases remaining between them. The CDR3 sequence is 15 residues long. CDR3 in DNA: TGTGCCATCAGCGGGATGACAGGAGCTGGAAACACCATATATTTT. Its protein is CAISGMTGAGNTIYF.

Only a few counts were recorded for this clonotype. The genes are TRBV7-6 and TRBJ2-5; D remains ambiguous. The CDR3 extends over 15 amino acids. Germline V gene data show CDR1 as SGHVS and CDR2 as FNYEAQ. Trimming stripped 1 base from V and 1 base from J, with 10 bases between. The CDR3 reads CASSLVGNTQETQYF. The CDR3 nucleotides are TGTGCCAGCAGCTTAGTGGGGAATACCCAAGAGACCCAGTACTTC.

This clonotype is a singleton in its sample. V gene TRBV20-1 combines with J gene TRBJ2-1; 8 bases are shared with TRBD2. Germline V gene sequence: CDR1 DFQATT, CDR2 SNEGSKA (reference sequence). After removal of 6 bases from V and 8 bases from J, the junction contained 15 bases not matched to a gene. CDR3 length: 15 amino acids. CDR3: CSASIGGAVGYEQFF. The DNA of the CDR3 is TGCAGTGCGAGTATCGGGGGGGCGGTAGGGTATGAGCAGTTCTTC.

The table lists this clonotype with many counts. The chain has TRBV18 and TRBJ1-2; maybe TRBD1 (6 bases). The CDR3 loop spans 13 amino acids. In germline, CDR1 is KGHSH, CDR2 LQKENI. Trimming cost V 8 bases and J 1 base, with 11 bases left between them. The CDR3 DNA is TGTGCCAGCAGCCCGGACAGTAACTATGGCTACACCTTC. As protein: CASSPDSNYGYTF.

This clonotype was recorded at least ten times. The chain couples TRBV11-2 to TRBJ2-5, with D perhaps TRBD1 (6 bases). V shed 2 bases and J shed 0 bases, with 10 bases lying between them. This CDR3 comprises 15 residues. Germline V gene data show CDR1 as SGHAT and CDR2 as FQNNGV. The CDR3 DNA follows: TGTGCCAGCAGCTTACAGGGGACACACCAAGAGACCCAGTACTTC. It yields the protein CASSLQGTHQETQYF.

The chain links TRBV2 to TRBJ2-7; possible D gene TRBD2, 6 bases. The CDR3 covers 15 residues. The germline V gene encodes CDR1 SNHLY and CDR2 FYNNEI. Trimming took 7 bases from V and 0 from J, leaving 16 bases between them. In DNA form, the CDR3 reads TGTGCCAGCAATCTCCGGGGGACGGACTCCTACGAGCAGTACTTC. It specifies CASNLRGTDSYEQYF.

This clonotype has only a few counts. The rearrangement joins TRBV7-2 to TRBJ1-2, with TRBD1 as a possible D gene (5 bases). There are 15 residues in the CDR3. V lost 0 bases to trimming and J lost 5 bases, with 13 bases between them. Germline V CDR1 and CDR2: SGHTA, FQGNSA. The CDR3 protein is CASSLARGGEYGYTF. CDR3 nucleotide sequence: TGTGCCAGCAGCTTAGCGCGGGGCGGAGAGTATGGCTACACCTTC.

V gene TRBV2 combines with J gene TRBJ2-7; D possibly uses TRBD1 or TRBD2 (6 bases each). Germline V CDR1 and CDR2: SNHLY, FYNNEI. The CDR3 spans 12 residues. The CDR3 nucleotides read TGTGTAGGGGGGACCGTCTCCTACGAGCAGTACTTC. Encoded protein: CVGGTVSYEQYF.